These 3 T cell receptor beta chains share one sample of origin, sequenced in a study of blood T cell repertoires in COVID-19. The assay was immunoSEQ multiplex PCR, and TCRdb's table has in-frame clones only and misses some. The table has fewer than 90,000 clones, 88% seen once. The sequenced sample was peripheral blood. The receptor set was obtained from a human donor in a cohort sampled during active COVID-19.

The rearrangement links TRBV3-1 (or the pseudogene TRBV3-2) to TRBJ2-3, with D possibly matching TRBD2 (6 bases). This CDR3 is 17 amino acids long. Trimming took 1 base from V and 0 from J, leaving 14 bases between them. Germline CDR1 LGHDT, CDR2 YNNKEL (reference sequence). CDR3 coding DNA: TGTGCCAGCAGCCAAGTTAGCGGACAATCTAGCACAGATACGCAGTATTTT. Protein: CASSQVSGQSSTDTQYF.

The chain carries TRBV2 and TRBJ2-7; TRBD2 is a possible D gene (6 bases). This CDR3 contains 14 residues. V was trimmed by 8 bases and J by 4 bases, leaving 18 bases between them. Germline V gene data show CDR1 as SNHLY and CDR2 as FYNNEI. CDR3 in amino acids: CASGRPGVPYEQYV. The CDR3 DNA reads TGTGCCAGCGGGCGACCGGGAGTACCGTACGAGCAGTACGTC.

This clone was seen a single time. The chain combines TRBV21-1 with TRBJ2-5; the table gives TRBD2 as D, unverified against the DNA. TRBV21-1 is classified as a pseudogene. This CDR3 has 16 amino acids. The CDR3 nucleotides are TGTGCCAGCAGCTACCGCCGCGGGCCACCCCCAGAGACCCAGTACTTC. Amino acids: CASSYRRGPPPETQYF.